This T cell receptor (beta chain) was recorded in a study of breast tumors, draining lymph nodes, adjacent tissues. This clonotype was seen at least ten times. Its antigen is not identified. Findings and caveats of the study: The data were judged consistent with most tumor T cells coming from lymph node and expanding in tumor. Tumor TCR diversity was below lymph nodes but above nontumor tissue. Luminal-like breast cancer showed significantly higher tumor–nontumor repertoire similarity than basal-like.

The lymph nodes were axillary draining lymph nodes from breast cancer patients. MiXCR, run by TCRdb on the multiplex PCR reads, gives a single entry per CDR3 protein. Seen here are 90,000 to 120,000 distinct CDR3 sequences, over 20% observed once, and the top ten hold less than 1.5%. Sequences were obtained from axillary lymph node tissue. The TCR sequence derives from a female donor with breast cancer. Some clones in this sample may be carry-over from other donors' samples.

CDR3 amino acids: CASSLGPLTSTDTQYF. CDR3 in DNA: TGTGCCAGCAGCTTAGGCCCTCTTACTAGCACAGATACGCAGTATTTT. The J gene is TRBJ2-3, the V gene TRBV7-2; unclear D gene. V was pared by 1 base and J by 0 bases, with 11 bases between. The CDR3 is made up of 16 amino acids. Germline values: CDR1 SGHTA, CDR2 FQGNSA.